One sample yielded the 12 T cell receptor beta chains listed below, sequenced in a study of shared clonotypes between healthy human individuals (TCRdb year 2020). The library came from the immunoSEQ multiplex PCR assay. TCRdb obtained this table from immuneACCESS and retained in-frame rearrangements with V and J assigned. These tables miss some clones; where compared with another copy, unresolved V genes account for less than half of the shortfall, and the remainder is unexplained. Within this sample are over 1.4 million clones, with approximately 96% of them counted one time only. The leading ten clones occupy approximately 1.2% of the sample. The specimen was naive CD4+ T cells sorted from blood. The cell subset or site label for this specimen denotes: CD45RA+ positively selected. The source is a man aged 25 to 40 in good health.

With regard to this clone: This sample includes further DNA sequences coding for the same CDR3. V and J are TRBV2 and TRBJ1-1; no clear D gene. V dropped 6 bases and J dropped 0 bases, with 2 bases sitting between them. Germline V gene sequence: CDR1 SNHLY, CDR2 FYNNEI. The CDR3 is 11 residues long. The CDR3 bases are TGTGCCAGCAGGCTGAACACTGAAGCTTTCTTT. Translating gives CASRLNTEAFF. The variable domain in full, with the rest retrieved from reference TRBV2 and TRBJ1-1, is EPEVTQTPSHQVTQMGQEVILRCVPISNHLYFYWYRQILGQKVEFLVSFYNNEISEKSEIFDDQFSVERPDGSNFTLKIRSTKLEDSAMYFCASRLNTEAFFGQGTRLTVV.

The table lists this clone with a count of one. The chain employs TRBV5-1 and TRBJ1-1; D gene uncertain. V was shortened by 2 bases and J by 1 base, with 9 bases between the two germline ends. CDR3 length equals 14 residues. The V gene's germline CDR1 is SGHRS and CDR2 YFSETQ. CDR3 residues: CASSFTVTNTEAFF. CDR3 nucleotides: TGCGCCAGCAGCTTTACAGTCACGAACACTGAAGCTTTCTTT. The full variable domain, in which reference TRBV5-1 and TRBJ1-1 provide the parts outside the CDR3, is KAGVTQTPRYLIKTRGQQVTLSCSPISGHRSVSWYQQTPGQGLQFLFEYFSETQRNKGNFPGRFSGRQFSNSRSEMNVSTLELGDSALYLCASSFTVTNTEAFFGQGTRLTVV.

The chain combines TRBV9 with TRBJ2-7, with TRBD2 as a possible D gene (5 bases). The germline V and J ends were trimmed by 3 bases and 3 bases, with 16 bases remaining between them. Germline CDR1 reads SGDLS; CDR2 reads YYNGEE. CDR3 length equals 15 residues. The CDR3: CASSAGSSGIYEQYF. CDR3 DNA: TGTGCCAGCAGCGCGGGGTCCTCGGGAATCTACGAGCAGTACTTC.

The chain carries TRBV7-9 and TRBJ2-5, with D tentatively TRBD1 or TRBD2 (5 bases each). CDR3 length equals 13 residues. The V gene lost 5 bases and the J gene lost 1 base, with 8 bases spanning the gap. Looked up from germline, CDR1 is SEHNR and CDR2 is FQNEAQ (reference sequence). CDR3 loop: CASSLGTQETQYF. The CDR3 DNA reads as TGTGCCAGCAGCCTCGGGACCCAAGAGACCCAGTACTTC.

CDR3 region: CSARLGQGTFF. The DNA of the CDR3 is TGCAGTGCCAGGTTGGGACAGGGGACTTTCTTT. The V gene is TRBV20-1, the J gene TRBJ1-1; 10 nucleotides line up with TRBD1. The CDR3 has 11 residues. Germline V gene data show CDR1 as DFQATT and CDR2 as SNEGSKA (reference sequence). V shed 6 bases and J 12 bases; nucleotides not matched to a gene: 7.

V is TRBV15 and J is TRBJ2-1; 11 positions match TRBD2. The CDR3 covers 19 residues. J lost 7 bases, V lost 2 bases, and 16 bases had no gene match. Per the germline V gene, CDR1 is LNHNV and CDR2 is YYDKDF (reference sequence). The CDR3: CATSRTKGLAGGNWNEQFF. The CDR3 DNA follows: TGTGCCACCAGCAGAACTAAGGGCCTAGCGGGAGGTAATTGGAATGAGCAGTTCTTC.

This chain connects TRBV29-1 to TRBJ2-7; the D gene is possibly TRBD2 (6 bases). Trimming removed 0 bases from V and 2 bases from J, with 14 bases in between. This CDR3 has 15 amino acids. Germline CDR1 SQVTM, CDR2 ANQGSEA. This chain's CDR3 is CSVEDGGTLTYEQYF. CDR3 nucleotide sequence: TGCAGCGTTGAAGACGGAGGGACGTTAACCTACGAGCAGTACTTC.

The gene calls are TRBV6-1 and TRBJ2-7; D ambiguous. Between the trimmed V and J ends, which lost 8 bases and 3 bases, there was a span of 20 bases. Germline V lookup: CDR1 MNHNS, CDR2 SASEGT. This CDR3 comprises 15 residues. This chain's CDR3 is CASRSIPDGDYEQYF. The CDR3 DNA reads as TGTGCCAGCCGTTCCATCCCCGACGGAGACTACGAGCAGTACTTC.

V and J are TRBV5-6 and TRBJ1-2, with TRBD1 matching over 9 bases. The trim removed 4 bases at V and 5 bases at J, leaving 6 bases unmatched. The CDR3 consists of 14 residues. Germline assignment: CDR1 SGHDT and CDR2 YYEEEE. The CDR3 coding sequence is TGTGCCAGCAGCCGCCGCGGGACAGGGTATGGCTACACCTTC. Its protein is CASSRRGTGYGYTF.

The gene calls are TRBV4-3 and TRBJ1-3; D might be TRBD1 (5 bases). V lost 4 bases and J lost 4, with 14 bases in between. Germline CDR1 and CDR2: LGHNA and YSLEER. The length of the CDR3 is 15 residues. CDR3 nucleotides: TGCGCCAGCAGCCCTTCCGGGGGATCGGGAAACACCATATATTTT. Protein: CASSPSGGSGNTIYF.

In the case of this clone: Different DNA sequences within this sample yield the same CDR3. This rearrangement joins TRBV19 to TRBJ1-2; maybe TRBD1 (5 bases). Trimming took off 3 bases at V and 7 bases at J, with 9 bases between the two ends. This CDR3 contains 12 residues. The germline V gene encodes CDR1 LNHDA and CDR2 SQIVND (reference sequence). The CDR3 is CASSIGQGGYTF. CDR3 in DNA: TGTGCCAGTAGTATCGGGCAGGGTGGCTACACCTTC.

About this clone itself: This same CDR3 is encoded by further DNA sequences in the sample. The chain recombines TRBV5-1 with TRBJ2-1; D may be TRBD1 (6 bases). The CDR3 loop spans 15 amino acids. V lost 3 bases and J lost 2, with 12 bases in between. Per germline, CDR1 SGHRS and CDR2 YFSETQ. The CDR3 here is CASSSLGGTYNEQFF. The DNA for the CDR3 is TGCGCCAGCAGCTCGTTAGGGGGTACCTACAATGAGCAGTTCTTC.